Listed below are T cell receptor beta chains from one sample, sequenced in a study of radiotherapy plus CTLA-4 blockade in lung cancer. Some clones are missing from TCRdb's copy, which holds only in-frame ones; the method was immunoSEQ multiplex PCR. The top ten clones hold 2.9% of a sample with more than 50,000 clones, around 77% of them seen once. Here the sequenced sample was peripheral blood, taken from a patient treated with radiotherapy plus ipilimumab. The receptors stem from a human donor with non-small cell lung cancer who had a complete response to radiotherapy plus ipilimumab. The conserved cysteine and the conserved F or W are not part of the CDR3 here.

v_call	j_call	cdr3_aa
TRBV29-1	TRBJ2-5	SVEGAGRYQETQY
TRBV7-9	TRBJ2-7	ASSRASGGEQY
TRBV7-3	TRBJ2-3	ASSLIYSDTQY
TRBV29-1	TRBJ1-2	SVVIGTWGYT
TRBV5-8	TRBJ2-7	ASSLAGFPPQRGNSYEQY
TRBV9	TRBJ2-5	ASSVGGSGGPGETQY
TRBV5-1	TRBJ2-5	ASSLGGQGARETQY
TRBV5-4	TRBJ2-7	ASSLQGQGARQY
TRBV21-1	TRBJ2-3	ASSKVCILAGVGTDTQY
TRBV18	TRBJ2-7	ASSPLRGRESSYEQY
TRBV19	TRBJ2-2	ASKREQYTGELF
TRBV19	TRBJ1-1	ASSNMGGTEAF
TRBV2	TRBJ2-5	ASSRQGGQETQY
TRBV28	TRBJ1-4	ASSLARTTNEKLF
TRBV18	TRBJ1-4	ASSLQLNEKLF
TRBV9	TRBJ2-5	ASSVSVDQETQY
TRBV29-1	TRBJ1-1	SHKSGGGTEAF